The next 19 T cell receptor beta chains were all read from a single sample in a study of T-cell memory formation after mild COVID-19. MiXCR, run by TCRdb on the 5' RACE reads, gives a single entry per CDR3 protein. The top ten hold roughly 22% of the sample, which has about 360,000 distinct CDR3 sequences, approximately 15% seen once. The material sequenced was PBMCs or a T cell subset sorted from them (not recorded which). Every receptor here comes from a man aged 18 to 29 who had mild COVID-19 (a few samples of this study predate the infection). Cell type and time point are not known.

The chain couples TRBV29-1 to TRBJ1-2; no clear D gene. Trimming pared 3 bases from V and 6 bases from J, leaving 8 bases between. CDR3 length: 11 amino acids. From germline, CDR1 is SQVTM and CDR2 ANQGSEA. The CDR3 spells CSVERDDGYTF. CDR3 bases: TGCAGCGTTGAGCGTGACGATGGCTACACCTTC.

This chain connects TRBV15 to TRBJ2-5; possible D gene TRBD1, 5 bases. Between the trimmed V and J ends, which lost 2 bases and 5 bases, there was a span of 9 bases. CDR3 size: 13 residues. Germline V lookup: CDR1 LNHNV, CDR2 YYDKDF (reference sequence). Written as DNA, the CDR3 is TGTGCCACCAGCAGACAGGGTTTTGAGACCCAGTACTTC. This encodes CATSRQGFETQYF.

The CDR3 DNA sequence: TGTGCCTGGAGAATACAGGGGGGGCAGACCCAGTACTTC. This gives the protein CAWRIQGGQTQYF. This chain connects TRBV30 to TRBJ2-5, with D possibly matching TRBD1 (8 bases). The CDR3 consists of 13 residues. The V gene lost 3 bases and the J gene lost 6 bases, with 14 bases spanning the gap. Germline loops: CDR1 GTSNPN, CDR2 SVGIG (reference sequence).

The chain joins TRBV5-4 to TRBJ1-1; 8 bases line up with TRBD1. With V trimmed by 1 base and J by 11 bases, 4 bases remained unmatched. Germline V gene lookup returns CDR1 SGHNT and CDR2 YYREEE (reference sequence). The CDR3 runs to 12 residues. CDR3 sequence reads: CASSLTGGRAFF. In DNA, the CDR3 is TGTGCCAGCAGCTTGACAGGGGGACGCGCTTTCTTT.

The CDR3: CASSGQAGGTEAFF. CDR3 nucleotide sequence: TGTGCCAGCAGTGGCCAAGCGGGGGGCACTGAAGCTTTCTTT. The chain carries TRBV6-5 and TRBJ1-1, with D possibly TRBD1 on 5 matching bases. V lost 5 bases to trimming and J lost 4 bases, with 14 bases between them. CDR1 is MNHEY and CDR2 is SVGAGI in the germline V gene. The CDR3 sequence is 14 residues long.

This clonotype has more than one count but fewer than ten. The rearrangement links TRBV3-1 to TRBJ2-2, with a weak D call TRBD1 (5 bases). Trimming removed 7 bases from V and 0 bases from J, with 12 bases in between. Germline V CDR1 and CDR2: LGHDT, YNNKEL (reference sequence). This CDR3 comprises 15 residues. The CDR3 DNA sequence: TGTGCCAGCACCCAGGACACGACGAACACCGGGGAGCTGTTTTTT. It yields the protein CASTQDTTNTGELFF.

V is TRBV6-5 and J is TRBJ2-5; the match to TRBD2 covers 8 bases. Trimming cost V 7 bases and J 10 bases; bases outside gene matches: 14. Germline V gene lookup returns CDR1 MNHEY and CDR2 SVGAGI. CDR3 length: 14 residues. The CDR3 sequence is CASIVSRGGLGQYF. CDR3 sequence (DNA): TGTGCCAGCATAGTATCTCGGGGGGGGCTTGGCCAGTACTTC.

This clonotype has a handful of counts. This chain joins TRBV7-9 and TRBJ1-6; TRBD1 might be the D (5 bases). CDR3 length: 14 residues. Germline-derived CDR1 and CDR2 are SEHNR and FQNEAQ (reference sequence). V was clipped by 0 bases and J by 10 bases, with 10 bases between them. In nucleotides, the CDR3 is TGTGCCAGCAGCTTAGCGGGGGATGAGTCACCCCTCCACTTT. Translating gives CASSLAGDESPLHF.

The DNA for the CDR3 is TGTGCCAGCAGCTGGGCGAGCGGGGGGGCGGAGACCCAGTACTTC. Translated: CASSWASGGAETQYF. This chain uses TRBV7-3 with TRBJ2-5, with TRBD2 identical over 10 bases. Losses at the gene ends were 4 bases for V and 5 bases for J; bases not matched to a gene: 7. This CDR3 has 15 residues. Germline loops: CDR1 SGHTA, CDR2 FQGTGA.

This clonotype was seen only a few times. The germline gene is not matched at one end of the junction; a read error may be the cause. The chain employs TRBV19 and TRBJ2-3, with 7 nucleotides matching TRBD1. CDR1 and CDR2 from the germline V gene are LNHDA and SQIVND (reference sequence). This CDR3 contains 12 residues. CDR3 bases: TGTGCCAGTAGTCCCCGAGTTGGGACAGCTAAATTT. Its protein product is CASSPRVGTAKF.

This chain uses TRBV7-2 with TRBJ1-1, with D unclear. Germline CDR1 is SGHTA and CDR2 is FQGNSA. This CDR3 has 12 amino acids. V lost 5 bases and J 5 bases, leaving 9 bases between the germline ends. The CDR3 reads CASSVSWTEAFF. The CDR3 nucleotides read TGTGCCAGCAGCGTCAGTTGGACTGAAGCTTTCTTT.

The rearrangement links TRBV28 to TRBJ2-2; 11 positions agree with TRBD1. J lost 4 bases, V lost 8 bases, and 9 bases had no gene match. CDR1 and CDR2 from the germline V gene are MDHEN and SYDVKM. The CDR3 length is 16 residues. The DNA for the CDR3 is TGTGCCAGCGCGCCGTGGGGGACAGGGGGCACCGGGGAGCTGTTTTTT. It translates to CASAPWGTGGTGELFF.

This clonotype was seen more than once but under ten times. V and J are TRBV5-4 and TRBJ2-2, with D hard to call. CDR1 and CDR2 (germline): SGHNT, YYREEE (reference sequence). V shed 0 bases and J shed 4 bases, with 7 bases lying between them. The CDR3 covers 14 residues. The CDR3, as DNA: TGTGCCAGCAGCTTGGTATCTGGCACCGGGGAGCTGTTTTTT. It yields the protein CASSLVSGTGELFF.

A word on this clonotype: Compared with germline, one end of the junction differs, possibly owing to a read error. V gene TRBV7-7 combines with J gene TRBJ2-7; a possible D gene is TRBD1 (5 bases). From germline, CDR1 is SSHAT and CDR2 FNYEAQ (reference sequence). CDR3 length equals 14 residues. The CDR3 region has the DNA TGTGCTAGCAGCTTGGGGCCGGACTCCTACGAGCAGTACTTC. Protein product: CASSLGPDSYEQYF.

This clonotype was picked up many times. V is TRBV12-3 or TRBV12-4 and J is TRBJ2-3; D might be TRBD1 (5 bases). V was shortened by 7 bases and J by 2 bases, with 13 bases between the two germline ends. CDR3 length: 14 residues. CDR3 residues: CASNPTDSTDTQYF. In DNA, the CDR3 is TGTGCCAGCAACCCGACAGATTCCACAGATACGCAGTATTTT.

This chain uses TRBV4-3 with TRBJ2-5; D might be TRBD2 (5 bases). Germline-derived CDR1 and CDR2 are LGHNA and YSLEER. The V end was cut by 2 bases, the J end by 5 bases, with 15 bases between. This CDR3 comprises 15 residues. CDR3 DNA: TGCGCCAGCAGCCAAACCCGGACTCCCTCTGAGACCCAGTACTTC. Its protein product is CASSQTRTPSETQYF.

There are many counts of this clonotype. J is TRBJ1-5 and V is TRBV19; D call uncertain. Germline V gene lookup returns CDR1 LNHDA and CDR2 SQIVND (reference sequence). The germline V and J ends were trimmed by 5 bases and 4 bases, with 18 bases remaining between them. The CDR3 is 16 residues long. The CDR3 DNA sequence: TGTGCCAGTAGTCCCATCGATAGGGCCCTAAATCAGCCCCAGCATTTT. Translated, it gives CASSPIDRALNQPQHF.

In this sample, this clonotype turned up a few times. V and J are TRBV10-3 and TRBJ1-2, with D perhaps matching TRBD1 (5 bases). Germline V gene sequence: CDR1 ENHRY, CDR2 SYGVKD. The CDR3 contains 13 residues. V lost 6 bases, J lost 8 bases, and 16 bases lay in between. CDR3 protein: CAIRSGPNFGYTF. For the CDR3, the DNA is TGTGCCATCAGGTCGGGACCCAATTTCGGCTACACCTTC.

This clonotype was counted a few times. This chain connects TRBV4-3 to TRBJ2-2; D ambiguous. Germline V gene data show CDR1 as LGHNA and CDR2 as YSLEER. The CDR3 runs 15 residues. The ends were cut back, 0 bases at V and 6 bases at J, with 11 bases in the middle. Here the CDR3 DNA reads TGCGCCAGCAGCCAAGAGGTACTTTACCCCGGGGAGCTGTTTTTT. The encoded protein is CASSQEVLYPGELFF.